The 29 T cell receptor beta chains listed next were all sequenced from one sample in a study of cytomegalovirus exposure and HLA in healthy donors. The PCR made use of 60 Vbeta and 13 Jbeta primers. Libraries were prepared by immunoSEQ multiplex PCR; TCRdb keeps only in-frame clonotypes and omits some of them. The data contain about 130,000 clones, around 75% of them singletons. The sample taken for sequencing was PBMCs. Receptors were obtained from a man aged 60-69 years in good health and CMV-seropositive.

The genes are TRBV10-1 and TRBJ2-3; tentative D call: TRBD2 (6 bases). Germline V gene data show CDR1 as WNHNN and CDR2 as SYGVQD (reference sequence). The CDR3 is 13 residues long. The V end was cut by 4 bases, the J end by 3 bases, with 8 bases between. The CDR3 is CASSASGTDTQYF. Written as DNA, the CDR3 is TGCGCCAGCAGTGCCAGCGGGACAGATACGCAGTATTTT.

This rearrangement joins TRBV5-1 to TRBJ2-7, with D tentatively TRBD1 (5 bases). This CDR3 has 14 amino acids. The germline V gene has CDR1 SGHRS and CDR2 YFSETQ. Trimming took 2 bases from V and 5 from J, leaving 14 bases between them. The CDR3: CASSFKGLVHEQYF. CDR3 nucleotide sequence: TGCGCCAGCAGCTTTAAGGGGCTAGTCCACGAGCAGTACTTC. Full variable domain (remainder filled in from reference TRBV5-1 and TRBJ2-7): KAGVTQTPRYLIKTRGQQVTLSCSPISGHRSVSWYQQTPGQGLQFLFEYFSETQRNKGNFPGRFSGRQFSNSRSEMNVSTLELGDSALYLCASSFKGLVHEQYFGPGTRLTVT.

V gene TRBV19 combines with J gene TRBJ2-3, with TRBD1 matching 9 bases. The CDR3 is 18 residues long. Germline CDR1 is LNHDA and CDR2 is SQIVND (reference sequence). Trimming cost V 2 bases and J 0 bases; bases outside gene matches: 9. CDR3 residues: CASSISQGGTGSTDTQYF. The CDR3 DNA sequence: TGTGCCAGTAGTATAAGCCAAGGAGGGACAGGGAGCACAGATACGCAGTATTTT.

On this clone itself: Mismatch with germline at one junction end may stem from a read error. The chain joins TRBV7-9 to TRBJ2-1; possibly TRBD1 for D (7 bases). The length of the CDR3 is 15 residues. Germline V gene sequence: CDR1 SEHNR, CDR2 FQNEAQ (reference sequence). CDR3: CSSSYSGTAGGEQFF. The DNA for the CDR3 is TGTTCCAGCAGCTACTCCGGGACAGCGGGTGGTGAGCAGTTCTTC.

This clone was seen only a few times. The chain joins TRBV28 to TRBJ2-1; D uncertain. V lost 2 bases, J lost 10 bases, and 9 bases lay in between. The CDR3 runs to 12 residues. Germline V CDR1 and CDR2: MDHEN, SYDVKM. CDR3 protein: CASSLLFGEQFF. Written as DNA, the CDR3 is TGTGCCAGCAGTTTACTATTCGGGGAGCAGTTCTTC.

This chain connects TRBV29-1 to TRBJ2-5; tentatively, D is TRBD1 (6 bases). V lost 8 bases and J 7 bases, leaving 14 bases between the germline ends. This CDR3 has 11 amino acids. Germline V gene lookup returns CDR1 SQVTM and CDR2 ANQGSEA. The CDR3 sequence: CSIRTEGTQYF. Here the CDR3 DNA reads TGCAGCATTAGGACAGAGGGGACCCAGTACTTC.

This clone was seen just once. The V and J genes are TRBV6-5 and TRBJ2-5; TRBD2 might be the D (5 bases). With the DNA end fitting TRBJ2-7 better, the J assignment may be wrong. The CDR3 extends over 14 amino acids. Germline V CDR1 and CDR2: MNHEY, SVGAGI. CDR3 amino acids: CASSYSMGAYEQYF. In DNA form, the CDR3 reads TGTGCCAGCAGTTACTCGATGGGAGCCTACGAGCAGTACTTC.

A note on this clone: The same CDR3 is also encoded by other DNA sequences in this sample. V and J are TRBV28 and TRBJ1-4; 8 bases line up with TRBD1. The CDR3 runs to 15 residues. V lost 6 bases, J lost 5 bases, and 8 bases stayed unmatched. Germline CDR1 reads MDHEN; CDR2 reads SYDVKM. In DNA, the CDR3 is TGTGCCAGCAGCCCACCGACAGGGGCAAATGAAAAACTGTTTTTT. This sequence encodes CASSPPTGANEKLFF.

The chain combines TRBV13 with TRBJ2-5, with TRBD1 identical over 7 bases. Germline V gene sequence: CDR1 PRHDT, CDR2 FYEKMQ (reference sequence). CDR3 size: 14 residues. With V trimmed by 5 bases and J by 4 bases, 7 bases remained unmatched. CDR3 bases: TGTGCCAGCAGCCTGACAGGGAGTGGAGAGACCCAGTACTTC. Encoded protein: CASSLTGSGETQYF.

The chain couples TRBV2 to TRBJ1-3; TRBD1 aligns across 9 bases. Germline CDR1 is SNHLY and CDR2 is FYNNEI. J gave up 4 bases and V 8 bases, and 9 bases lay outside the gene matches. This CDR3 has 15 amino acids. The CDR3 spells CASWDREGPGNTIYF. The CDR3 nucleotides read TGTGCCAGCTGGGACAGGGAAGGACCGGGAAACACCATATATTTT.

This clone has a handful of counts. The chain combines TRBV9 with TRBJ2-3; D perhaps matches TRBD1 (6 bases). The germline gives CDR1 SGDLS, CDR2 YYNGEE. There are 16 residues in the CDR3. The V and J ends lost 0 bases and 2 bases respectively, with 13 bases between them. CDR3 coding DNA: TGTGCCAGCAGCGTAGACCCGGGACACAACACAGATACGCAGTATTTT. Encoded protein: CASSVDPGHNTDTQYF. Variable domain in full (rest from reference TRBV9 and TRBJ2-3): DSGVTQTPKHLITATGQRVTLRCSPRSGDLSVYWYQQSLDQGLQFLIQYYNGEERAKGNILERFSAQQFPDLHSELNLSSLELGDSALYFCASSVDPGHNTDTQYFGPGTRLTVL.

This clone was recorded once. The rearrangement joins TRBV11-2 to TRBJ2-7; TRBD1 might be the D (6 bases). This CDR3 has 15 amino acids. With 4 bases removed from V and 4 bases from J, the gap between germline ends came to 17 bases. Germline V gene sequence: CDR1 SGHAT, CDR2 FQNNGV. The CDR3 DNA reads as TGTGCCAGCAGCTCCTTCGGACAGATTTTATACGAGCAGTACTTC. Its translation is CASSSFGQILYEQYF.

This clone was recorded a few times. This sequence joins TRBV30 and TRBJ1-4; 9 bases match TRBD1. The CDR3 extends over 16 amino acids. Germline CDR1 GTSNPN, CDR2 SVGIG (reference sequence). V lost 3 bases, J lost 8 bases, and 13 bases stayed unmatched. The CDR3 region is CAWRGEKWTGDEKLFF. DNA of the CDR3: TGTGCCTGGAGGGGAGAGAAGTGGACAGGGGACGAAAAACTGTTTTTT.

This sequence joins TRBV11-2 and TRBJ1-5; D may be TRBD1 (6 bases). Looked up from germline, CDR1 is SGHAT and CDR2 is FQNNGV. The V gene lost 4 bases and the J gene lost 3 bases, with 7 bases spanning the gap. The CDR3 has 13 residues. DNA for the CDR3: TGTGCCAGCAGCTGGACAGACAATCAGCCCCAGCATTTT. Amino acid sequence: CASSWTDNQPQHF.

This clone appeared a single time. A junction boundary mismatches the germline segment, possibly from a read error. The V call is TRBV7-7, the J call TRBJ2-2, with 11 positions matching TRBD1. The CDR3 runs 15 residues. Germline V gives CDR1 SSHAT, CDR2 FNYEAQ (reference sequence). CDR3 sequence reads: CASSGQGADTGELFF. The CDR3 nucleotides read TGTGCTAGCAGCGGACAGGGGGCTGACACCGGGGAGCTGTTTTTT.

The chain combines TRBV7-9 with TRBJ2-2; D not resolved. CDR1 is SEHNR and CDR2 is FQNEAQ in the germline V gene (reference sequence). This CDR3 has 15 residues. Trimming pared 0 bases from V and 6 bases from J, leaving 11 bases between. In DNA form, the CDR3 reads TGTGCCAGCAGCTTAGCCGCTTCGGTGGCCGGGGAGCTGTTTTTT. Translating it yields CASSLAASVAGELFF.

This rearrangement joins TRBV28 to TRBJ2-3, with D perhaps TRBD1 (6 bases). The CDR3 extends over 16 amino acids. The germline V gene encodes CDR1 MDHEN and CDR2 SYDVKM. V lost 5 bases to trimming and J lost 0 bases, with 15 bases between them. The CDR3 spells CASSPGTSTSTDTQYF. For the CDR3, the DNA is TGTGCCAGCAGTCCGGGGACATCTACTAGCACAGATACGCAGTATTTT.

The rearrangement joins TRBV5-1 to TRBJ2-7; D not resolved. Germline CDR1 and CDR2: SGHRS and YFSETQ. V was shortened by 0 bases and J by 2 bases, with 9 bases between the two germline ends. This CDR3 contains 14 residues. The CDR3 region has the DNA TGCGCCAGCAGCTTGGCGACATTAACCTACGAGCAGTACTTC. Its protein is CASSLATLTYEQYF.

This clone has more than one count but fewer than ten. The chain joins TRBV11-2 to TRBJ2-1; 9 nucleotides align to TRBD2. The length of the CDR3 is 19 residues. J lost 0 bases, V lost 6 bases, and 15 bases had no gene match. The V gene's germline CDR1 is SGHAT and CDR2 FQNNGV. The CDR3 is CASSTRGSGGPLSYNEQFF. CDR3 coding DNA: TGTGCCAGCAGTACCCGAGGTAGCGGGGGACCCCTCTCCTACAATGAGCAGTTCTTC.

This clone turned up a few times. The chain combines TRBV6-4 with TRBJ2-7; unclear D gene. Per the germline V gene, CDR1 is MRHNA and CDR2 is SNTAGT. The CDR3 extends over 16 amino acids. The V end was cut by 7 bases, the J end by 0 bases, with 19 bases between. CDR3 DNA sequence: TGTGCCAGCAACCTTGACACCGGTCTGCCCTCCTACGAGCAGTACTTC. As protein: CASNLDTGLPSYEQYF.

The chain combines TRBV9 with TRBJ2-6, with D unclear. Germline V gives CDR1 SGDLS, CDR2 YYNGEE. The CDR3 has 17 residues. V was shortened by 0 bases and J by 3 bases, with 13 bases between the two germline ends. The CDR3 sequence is CASSVESPVRGANVLTF. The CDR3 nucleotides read TGTGCCAGCAGCGTAGAGAGCCCGGTGCGTGGGGCCAACGTCCTGACTTTC.

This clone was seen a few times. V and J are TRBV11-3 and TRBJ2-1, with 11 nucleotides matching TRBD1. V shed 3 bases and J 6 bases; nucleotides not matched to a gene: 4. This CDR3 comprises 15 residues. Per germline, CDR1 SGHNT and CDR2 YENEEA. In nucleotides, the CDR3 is TGTGCCAGCAGCTTTGCCGGGACAGGGGGCAATGAGCAGTTCTTC. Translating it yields CASSFAGTGGNEQFF.

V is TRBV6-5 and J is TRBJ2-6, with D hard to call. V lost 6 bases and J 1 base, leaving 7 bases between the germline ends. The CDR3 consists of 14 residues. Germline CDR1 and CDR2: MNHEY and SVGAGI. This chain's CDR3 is CASRRGSGANVLTF. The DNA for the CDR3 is TGTGCCAGCAGAAGAGGTTCTGGGGCCAACGTCCTGACTTTC.

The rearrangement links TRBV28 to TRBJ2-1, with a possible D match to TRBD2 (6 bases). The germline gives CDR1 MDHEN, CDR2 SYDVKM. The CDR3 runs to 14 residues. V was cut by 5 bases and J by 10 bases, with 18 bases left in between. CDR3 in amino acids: CASSDIPIAGEQFF. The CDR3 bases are TGTGCCAGCAGTGACATACCCATCGCGGGGGAGCAGTTCTTC.

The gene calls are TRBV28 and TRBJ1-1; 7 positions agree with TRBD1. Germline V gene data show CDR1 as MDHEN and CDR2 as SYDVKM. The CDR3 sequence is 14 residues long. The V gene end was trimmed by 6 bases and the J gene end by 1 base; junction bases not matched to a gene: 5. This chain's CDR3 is CASRPGTENTEAFF. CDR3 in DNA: TGTGCCAGCAGGCCCGGGACAGAGAACACTGAAGCTTTCTTT.

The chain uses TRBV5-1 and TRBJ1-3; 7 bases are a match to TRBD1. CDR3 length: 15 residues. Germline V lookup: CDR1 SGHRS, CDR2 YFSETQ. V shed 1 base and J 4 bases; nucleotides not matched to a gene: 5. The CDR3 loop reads CASSLIGTAGNTIYF. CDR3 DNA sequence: TGCGCCAGCAGCTTGATAGGGACAGCCGGAAACACCATATATTTT.

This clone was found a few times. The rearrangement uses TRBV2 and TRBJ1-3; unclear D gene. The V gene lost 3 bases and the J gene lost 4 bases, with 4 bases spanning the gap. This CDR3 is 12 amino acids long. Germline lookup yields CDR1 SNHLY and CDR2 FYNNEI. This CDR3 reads CASSDRGNTIYF. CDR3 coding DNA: TGTGCCAGCAGTGATAGAGGAAACACCATATATTTT.

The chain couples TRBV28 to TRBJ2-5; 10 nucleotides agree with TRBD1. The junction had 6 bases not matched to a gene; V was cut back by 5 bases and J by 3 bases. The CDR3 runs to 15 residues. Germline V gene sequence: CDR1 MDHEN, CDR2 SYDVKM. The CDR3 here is CASSLSGTGEETQYF. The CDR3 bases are TGTGCCAGCAGTCTATCCGGGACAGGGGAAGAGACCCAGTACTTC.

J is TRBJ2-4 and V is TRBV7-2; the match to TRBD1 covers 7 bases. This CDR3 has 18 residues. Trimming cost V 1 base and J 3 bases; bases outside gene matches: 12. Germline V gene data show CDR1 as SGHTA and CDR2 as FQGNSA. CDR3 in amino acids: CASSLGPIRTGHKNIQYF. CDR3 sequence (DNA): TGTGCCAGCAGCTTAGGGCCAATCCGGACAGGCCACAAAAACATTCAGTACTTC.